Listed below are T cell receptor beta chains from one sample, sequenced in a study of cytomegalovirus exposure and HLA in healthy donors. The assay was immunoSEQ multiplex PCR, and TCRdb's table has in-frame clones only and misses some. The data hold about 97,000 clones, with 73% observed a single time. Sequenced sample: PBMCs. These receptors all stem from a man aged 35-49 years in good health and CMV-seronegative. Both conserved end residues are part of each CDR3. Fields, in order: clone size, D gene, V gene, J gene, CDR3 DNA, CDR3 protein. D genes are given only for firm matches. Size tells how often a clone was seen (once, few, many) or the class of an expanded clone, and some rows leave it out.

>-|-|TRBV6-1|TRBJ1-4
TGTGCCAGCAGCCGGAGAAGGTTTAATGAAAAACTGTTTTTT
CASSRRRFNEKLFF
>-|TRBD2|TRBV25-1|TRBJ2-1
TGTGCCAGCAGTGAACTGGGACTAGCGGGGAATGAGCAGTTCTTC
CASSELGLAGNEQFF
>-|TRBD2|TRBV5-6|TRBJ2-2
TGTGCCAGCAGCTTATCCAGAGCGGGGGGCGGAAACACCGGGGAGCTGTTTTTT
CASSLSRAGGGNTGELFF
>-|-|TRBV5-1|TRBJ2-2
TGCGCCAGCAGCAAGGGGTCCACCGGGGAGCTGTTTTTT
CASSKGSTGELFF
>-|-|TRBV7-2|TRBJ1-1
TGTGCCAGCAGCTTAGCGTGGAGGTTGCAACTGTCCACTGAAGCTTTCTTT
CASSLAWRLQLSTEAFF
>once|TRBD1|TRBV7-8|TRBJ1-1
TGTGCCAGCAGCTTCGGGACAGTTCGGACTGAAGCTTTCTTT
CASSFGTVRTEAFF
>-|-|TRBV6-5|TRBJ2-5
TGTGCCAGCAGTTACGGATGGACATACCAAGAGACCCAGTACTTC
CASSYGWTYQETQYF
>many|-|TRBV5-5|TRBJ2-3
TGTGCCAGCAGCCCCTATCCTCAGGGCACAGATACGCAGTATTTT
CASSPYPQGTDTQYF
>once|-|TRBV29-1|TRBJ2-7
TGCAGCGTTGCATGGCAGGGGGGTTACGAGCAGTACTTC
CSVAWQGGYEQYF
>-|TRBD1|TRBV7-9|TRBJ2-1
TGTGCCAGCAGCTTAGCCCAGGGGGCCGATTACAATGAGCAGTTCTTC
CASSLAQGADYNEQFF
>few|TRBD1|TRBV28|TRBJ1-3
TGTGCCAGCAGTTCCCTGACAGGGGGAAACACCATATATTTT
CASSSLTGGNTIYF
>-|-|TRBV7-2|TRBJ2-6
TGTGCCAGCAGCTTAGCGCGAGTCACAGGGGGGGCCAACGTCCTGACTTTC
CASSLARVTGGANVLTF
>-|TRBD1|TRBV27|TRBJ2-7
TGTGCCAGCAGTCAGGGTCCCAGGGGGCCCGAGCAGTACTTC
CASSQGPRGPEQYF
>-|TRBD1|TRBV4-2|TRBJ2-7
TGTGCCAGCAGCCAAGTGGTGGGACAGGGGTTCTACGAGCAGTACTTC
CASSQVVGQGFYEQYF
>-|-|TRBV11-2|TRBJ1-5
TGTGCCAGCAGCCACCGAGGGGGAGTCAATCAGCCCCAGCATTTT
CASSHRGGVNQPQHF
>-|-|TRBV27|TRBJ1-5
TGTGCCAGCAGTTTATCCAGCGAATCCTATCAGCCCCAGCATTTT
CASSLSSESYQPQHF